A single sample gave rise to the 17 T cell receptor beta chains below, sequenced in a study of blood T cells in healthy people across ages. The authors ran a second PCR of 7 to 11 cycles using a sample-barcoded 5' primer and a J-beta primer mix. TCRdb reanalysed the 5' RACE reads using MiXCR and keeps one entry per CDR3 protein. The sample consists of approximately 2,000,000 distinct CDR3 sequences, about 39% of them appearing once. Sequencing was performed on blood. These receptors were collected from a human donor in good health.

The chain uses TRBV4-2 and TRBJ2-7; 10 nucleotides match TRBD2. The ends lost 0 bases at V and 3 bases at J; junction bases unmatched: 2. Germline-derived CDR1 and CDR2 are LGHNA and YNFKEQ. The CDR3 is 15 amino acids. The CDR3 DNA reads TGTGCCAGCAGCCAAGAGGGACTAGCGAACTACGAGCAGTACTTC. Translating it yields CASSQEGLANYEQYF.

This clonotype was observed a handful of times. In nucleotides, the CDR3 is TGTGCCAGCAGGTATCAGGGGGTCGAGCAGTACTTC. This encodes CASRYQGVEQYF. J is TRBJ2-5 and V is TRBV7-2; 7 bases line up with TRBD1. TRBJ2-7 explains the end of the DNA better; the J call may be wrong. Per germline, CDR1 SGHTA and CDR2 FQGNSA. CDR3 length: 12 residues.

The rearrangement links TRBV15 to TRBJ1-1, with 8 bases lining up with TRBD1. Germline CDR1 LNHNV, CDR2 YYDKDF (reference sequence). The CDR3 runs to 17 residues. V lost 2 bases to trimming and J lost 4 bases; unmatched junction nucleotides: 12. The CDR3 region is CATSRLRDRLRSTEAFF. DNA of the CDR3: TGTGCCACCAGCAGACTCCGGGACAGGCTCCGGAGCACTGAAGCTTTCTTT.

The chain couples TRBV28 to TRBJ2-5; 8 bases match TRBD1. Germline trimming cut 4 bases from V and 5 bases from J; bases unmatched to any gene: 21. Germline CDR1 is MDHEN and CDR2 is SYDVKM. CDR3 length: 19 residues. The CDR3 spells CASSSLDLRTTGVAETQYF. CDR3 in DNA: TGTGCCAGCAGTTCATTAGACCTCCGTACGACAGGGGTAGCCGAGACCCAGTACTTC.

The chain recombines TRBV10-3 with TRBJ2-6; the D is unclear. Germline CDR1 and CDR2: ENHRY and SYGVKD. Trimming removed 6 bases from V and 9 bases from J, with 12 bases in between. CDR3 length equals 13 residues. CDR3 sequence reads: CAISPYGYNVLTF. The CDR3 region has the DNA TGTGCCATCAGCCCTTATGGTTACAACGTCCTGACTTTC.

The chain has TRBV5-1 and TRBJ2-5; D tentatively fits TRBD1 or TRBD2 (5 bases each). In germline, CDR1 is SGHRS, CDR2 YFSETQ. The CDR3 runs 17 residues. With 2 bases removed from V and 3 bases from J, the gap between germline ends came to 20 bases. In DNA, the CDR3 is TGCGCCAGCAGCTTAAATGGAGGCAGTGGGGCTAAAGAGACCCAGTACTTC. Its protein product is CASSLNGGSGAKETQYF.

The CDR3 DNA reads as TGCAGCGTCTCTAGCGGGGCGAGCACAGATACGCAGTATTTT. This codes for CSVSSGASTDTQYF. The chain recombines TRBV29-1 with TRBJ2-3, with 9 bases that match TRBD2. The junction had 4 bases not matched to a gene; V was cut back by 6 bases and J by 0 bases. Germline V gene sequence: CDR1 SQVTM, CDR2 ANQGSEA. This CDR3 contains 14 residues.

About this clonotype: Possible read error: a much larger clone is one base away. The genes are TRBV12-3 or TRBV12-4 and TRBJ2-1; 7 nucleotides match TRBD2. V shed 1 base and J 6 bases; nucleotides not matched to a gene: 6. The CDR3 totals 15 residues. The chain's CDR3 is CASSLGGGLCNEQFF. CDR3 bases: TGTGCCAGCAGTTTAGGGGGGGGACTCTGCAATGAGCAGTTCTTC.

J is TRBJ2-3 and V is TRBV12-3 or TRBV12-4, with TRBD2 as a possible D gene (6 bases). Trimming removed 2 bases at V and 4 bases at J, with 16 bases between. CDR3 length equals 16 residues. The CDR3 sequence is CASSLRRGKEADTQYF. In nucleotides, the CDR3 is TGTGCCAGCAGTTTAAGGCGGGGCAAGGAGGCAGATACGCAGTATTTT.

This clonotype was counted a few times. Written as DNA, the CDR3 is TGCAGTGTTGGGGCAGGGACTTTAGTAGTGTCCTCAAAAAACATTCAGTACTTC. Translating gives CSVGAGTLVVSSKNIQYF. The gene calls are TRBV20-1 and TRBJ2-4; the D gene is possibly TRBD2 (6 bases). The V and J ends lost 7 bases and 4 bases respectively, with 29 bases between them. This CDR3 contains 18 residues. Germline CDR1 reads DFQATT; CDR2 reads SNEGSKA (reference sequence).

The chain is built from TRBV21-1 and TRBJ2-3; the table's TRBD1 call for D was not verified on the DNA. TRBV21-1 is a pseudogene locus. This CDR3 is 17 amino acids long. The CDR3 sequence: CASSEKGGGACTDTQYF. In nucleotides, the CDR3 is TGTGCCAGCAGCGAAAAGGGAGGGGGCGCCTGCACAGATACGCAGTATTTT.

This chain uses TRBV4-1 with TRBJ1-2; TRBD1 matches at 7 bases. Germline CDR1 reads MGHRA; CDR2 reads YSYEKL. Trimming cost V 3 bases and J 8 bases; bases outside gene matches: 12. The CDR3 runs to 15 residues. The CDR3 bases are TGCGCCAGCAGCCAGCAGGACAGGTCTTTTGGGGGCTACACCTTC. Its protein is CASSQQDRSFGGYTF.

The V and J genes are TRBV7-6 and TRBJ1-1; D unresolved. V lost 0 bases and J lost 0, with 11 bases in between. CDR3 size: 16 residues. Germline-derived CDR1 and CDR2 are SGHVS and FNYEAQ. The CDR3 DNA follows: TGTGCCAGCAGCTTAGCGCCGGTATATTTGAACACTGAAGCTTTCTTT. Amino acids: CASSLAPVYLNTEAFF.

This clonotype was seen more than once but under ten times. The chain carries TRBV12-3 or TRBV12-4 and TRBJ1-2, with 7 bases matching TRBD1. CDR3 length equals 16 residues. V lost 4 bases to trimming and J lost 2 bases; unmatched junction nucleotides: 10. The CDR3 region is CASSSTGTAPNYGYTF. The CDR3 DNA follows: TGTGCCAGCAGTTCTACCGGGACAGCCCCCAACTATGGCTACACCTTC.

The rearrangement joins TRBV29-1 to TRBJ1-2; no clear D gene. Germline lookup yields CDR1 SQVTM and CDR2 ANQGSEA. There are 15 residues in the CDR3. V lost 1 base to trimming and J lost 0 bases, with 12 bases between them. The DNA for the CDR3 is TGCAGCGTTGAAGTAAGCGGCCACGCTAACTATGGCTACACCTTC. It encodes CSVEVSGHANYGYTF.

The V call is TRBV11-2, the J call TRBJ2-5; no clear D gene. V was trimmed by 5 bases and J by 13 bases, leaving 14 bases between them. Germline-derived CDR1 and CDR2 are SGHAT and FQNNGV. The CDR3 contains 11 residues. CDR3 bases: TGTGCCAGCAGCCGCGGAGACGAATTGTACTTC. Translating it yields CASSRGDELYF.

This chain connects TRBV4-2 to TRBJ2-5; no clear D gene. CDR1 LGHNA and CDR2 YNFKEQ come from the germline V gene. Trimming left V 5 bases short and J 1 base short, with 14 bases between. CDR3 length: 15 residues. The CDR3 loop is CASSWTTNFQETQYF. The CDR3 DNA reads TGTGCCAGCAGCTGGACCACGAATTTCCAAGAGACCCAGTACTTC.